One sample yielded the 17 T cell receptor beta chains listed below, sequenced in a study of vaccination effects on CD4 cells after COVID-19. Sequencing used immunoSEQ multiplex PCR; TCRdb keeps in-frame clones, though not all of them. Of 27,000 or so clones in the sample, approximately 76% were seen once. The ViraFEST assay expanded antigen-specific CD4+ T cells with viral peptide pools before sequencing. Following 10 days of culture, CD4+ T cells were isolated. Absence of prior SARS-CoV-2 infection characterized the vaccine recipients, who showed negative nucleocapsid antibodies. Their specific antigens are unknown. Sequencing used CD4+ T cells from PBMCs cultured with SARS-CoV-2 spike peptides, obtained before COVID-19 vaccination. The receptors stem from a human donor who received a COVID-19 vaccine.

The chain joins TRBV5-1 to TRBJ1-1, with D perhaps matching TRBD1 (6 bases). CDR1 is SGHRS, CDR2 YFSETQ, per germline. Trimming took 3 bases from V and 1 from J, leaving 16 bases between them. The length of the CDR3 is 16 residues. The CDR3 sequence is CASSSKGRTANTEAFF. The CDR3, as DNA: TGCGCCAGCAGCTCCAAAGGAAGGACAGCGAACACTGAAGCTTTCTTT. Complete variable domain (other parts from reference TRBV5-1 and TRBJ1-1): KAGVTQTPRYLIKTRGQQVTLSCSPISGHRSVSWYQQTPGQGLQFLFEYFSETQRNKGNFPGRFSGRQFSNSRSEMNVSTLELGDSALYLCASSSKGRTANTEAFFGQGTRLTVV.

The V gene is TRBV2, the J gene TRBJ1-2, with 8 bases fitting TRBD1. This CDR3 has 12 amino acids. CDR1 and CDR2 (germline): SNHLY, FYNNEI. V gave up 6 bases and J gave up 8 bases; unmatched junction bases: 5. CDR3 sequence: CASRADRGGYTF. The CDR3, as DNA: TGTGCCAGCAGGGCAGACAGGGGCGGCTACACCTTC.

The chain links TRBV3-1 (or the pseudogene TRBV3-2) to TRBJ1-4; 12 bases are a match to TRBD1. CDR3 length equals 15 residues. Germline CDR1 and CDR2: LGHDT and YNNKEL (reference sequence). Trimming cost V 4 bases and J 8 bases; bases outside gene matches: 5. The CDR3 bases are TGTGCCAGCAGCCTCCCGGGACAGGGGGCGGAAAAACTGTTTTTT. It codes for CASSLPGQGAEKLFF.

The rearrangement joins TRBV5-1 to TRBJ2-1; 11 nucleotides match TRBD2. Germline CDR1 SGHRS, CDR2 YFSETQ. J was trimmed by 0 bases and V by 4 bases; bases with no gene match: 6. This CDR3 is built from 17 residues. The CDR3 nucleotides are TGCGCCAGCAGCCCATCTAGCGGGGGGAACTCCTACAATGAGCAGTTCTTC. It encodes CASSPSSGGNSYNEQFF.

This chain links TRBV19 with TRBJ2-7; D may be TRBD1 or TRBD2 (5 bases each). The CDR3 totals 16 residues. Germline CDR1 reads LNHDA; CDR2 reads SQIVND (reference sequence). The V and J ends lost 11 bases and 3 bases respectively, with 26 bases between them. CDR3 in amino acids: CAVSRDGFDANYEQYF. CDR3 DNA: TGTGCCGTATCCCGGGACGGTTTCGACGCCAACTACGAGCAGTACTTC.

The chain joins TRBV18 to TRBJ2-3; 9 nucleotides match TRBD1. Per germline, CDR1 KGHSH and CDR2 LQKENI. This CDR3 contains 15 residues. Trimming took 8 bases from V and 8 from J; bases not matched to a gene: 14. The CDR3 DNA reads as TGTGCCAGCACGCGGGACAGGGTGGGCCTCGTTACGCAGTATTTT. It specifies CASTRDRVGLVTQYF.

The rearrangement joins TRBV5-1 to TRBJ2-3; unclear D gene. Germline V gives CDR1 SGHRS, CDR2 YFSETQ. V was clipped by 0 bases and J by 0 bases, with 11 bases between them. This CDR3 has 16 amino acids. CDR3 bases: TGCGCCAGCAGCTTGGTATTGTGGATTAGCACAGATACGCAGTATTTT. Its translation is CASSLVLWISTDTQYF.

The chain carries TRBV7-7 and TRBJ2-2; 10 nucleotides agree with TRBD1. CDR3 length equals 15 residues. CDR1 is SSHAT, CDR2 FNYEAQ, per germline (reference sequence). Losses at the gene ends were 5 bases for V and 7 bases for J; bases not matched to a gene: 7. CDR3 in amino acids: CASSPGTGEYGELFF. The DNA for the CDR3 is TGTGCCAGCAGCCCCGGGACAGGGGAGTACGGGGAGCTGTTTTTT. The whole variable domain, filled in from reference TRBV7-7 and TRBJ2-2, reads GAGVSQSPRYKVTKRGQDVTLRCDPISSHATLYWYQQALGQGPEFLTYFNYEAQPDKSGLPSDRFSAERPEGSISTLTIQRTEQRDSAMYRCASSPGTGEYGELFFGEGSRLTVL.

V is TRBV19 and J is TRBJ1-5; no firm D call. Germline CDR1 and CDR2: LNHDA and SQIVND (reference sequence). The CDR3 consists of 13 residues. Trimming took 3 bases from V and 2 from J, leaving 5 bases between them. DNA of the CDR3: TGTGCCAGTAGTATCGATGGCAATCAGCCCCAGCATTTT. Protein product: CASSIDGNQPQHF.

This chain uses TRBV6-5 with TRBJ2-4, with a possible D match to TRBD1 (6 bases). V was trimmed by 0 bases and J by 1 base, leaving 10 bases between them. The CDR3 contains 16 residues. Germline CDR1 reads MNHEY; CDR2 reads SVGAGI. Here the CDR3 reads CASSYSYTGAKNIQYF. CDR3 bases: TGTGCCAGCAGTTACTCGTACACAGGGGCCAAAAACATTCAGTACTTC.

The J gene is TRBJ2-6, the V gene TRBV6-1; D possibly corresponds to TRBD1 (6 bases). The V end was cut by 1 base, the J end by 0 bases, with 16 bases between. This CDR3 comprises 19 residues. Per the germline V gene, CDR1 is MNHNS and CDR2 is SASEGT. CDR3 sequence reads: CASSEVQGLIRSGANVLTF. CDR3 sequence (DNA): TGTGCCAGCAGTGAAGTCCAGGGGTTAATTCGCTCTGGGGCCAACGTCCTGACTTTC.

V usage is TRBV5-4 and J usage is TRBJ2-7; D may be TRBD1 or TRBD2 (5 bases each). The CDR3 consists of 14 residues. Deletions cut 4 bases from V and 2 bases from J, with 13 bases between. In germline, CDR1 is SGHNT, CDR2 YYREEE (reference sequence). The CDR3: CASSRDGITYEQYF. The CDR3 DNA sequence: TGTGCCAGCAGCCGGGACGGAATCACCTACGAGCAGTACTTC.

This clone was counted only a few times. The CDR3 region is CASSQRLAGTGELFF. The CDR3 DNA reads TGTGCCAGCAGCCAGAGACTAGCAGGGACCGGGGAGCTGTTTTTT. The genes are TRBV3-1 (or the pseudogene TRBV3-2) and TRBJ2-2; 7 nucleotides agree with TRBD2. CDR1 is LGHDT, CDR2 YNNKEL, per germline (reference sequence). There are 15 residues in the CDR3. The V gene end was trimmed by 3 bases and the J gene end by 5 bases; junction bases not matched to a gene: 6.

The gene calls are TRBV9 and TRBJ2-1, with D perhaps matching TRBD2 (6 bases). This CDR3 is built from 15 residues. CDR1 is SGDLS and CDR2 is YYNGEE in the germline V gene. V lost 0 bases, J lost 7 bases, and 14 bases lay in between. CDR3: CASSVGGEMANEQFF. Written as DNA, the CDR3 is TGTGCCAGCAGCGTAGGGGGGGAGATGGCTAATGAGCAGTTCTTC.

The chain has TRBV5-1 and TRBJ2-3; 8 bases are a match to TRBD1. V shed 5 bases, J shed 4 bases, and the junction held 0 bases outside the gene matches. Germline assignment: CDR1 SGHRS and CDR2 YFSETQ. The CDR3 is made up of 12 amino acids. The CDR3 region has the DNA TGCGCCAGCAGACAGGGGGCAGATACGCAGTATTTT. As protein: CASRQGADTQYF.

CDR3 in DNA: TGTGCCAGCAGCCAAGGGCCAGCGGTGAACACCGGGGAGCTGTTTTTT. Translation: CASSQGPAVNTGELFF. The chain uses TRBV3-1 (or the pseudogene TRBV3-2) and TRBJ2-2, with D tentatively TRBD2 (5 bases). CDR3 length: 16 amino acids. Germline V gives CDR1 LGHDT, CDR2 YNNKEL (reference sequence). V lost 1 base, J lost 1 base, and 10 bases lay in between.

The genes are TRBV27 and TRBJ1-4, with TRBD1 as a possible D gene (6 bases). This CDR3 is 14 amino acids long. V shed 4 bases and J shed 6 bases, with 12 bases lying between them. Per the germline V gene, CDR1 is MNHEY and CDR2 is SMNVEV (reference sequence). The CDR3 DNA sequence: TGTGCCAGCAGTTCACCGCACAGGGATGAAAAACTGTTTTTT. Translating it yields CASSSPHRDEKLFF.